The present TCR beta chain was sequenced within a study of Ad26.COV2.S vaccination and SARS-CoV-2 variants. Looking at the study overall: Recipients of Ad26.COV2.S got it intramuscularly, once or twice 56 days apart.

Treatment specified: around 19 received Ad26.COV2.S at low or high dose, single or two shots; roughly five received placebo; per-sample allocation not given. Sampling happened 63 days after the first vaccine or placebo injection. Produced via immunoSEQ multiplex PCR; TCRdb's table is partial and in-frame only. The sample records fewer than 400,000 clones, roughly nine tenths being singletons. For this clone: Antigen unknown.

Overall study findings and caveats: From the TCR breadth and depth analyses, total T cell responses may have been underestimated.

V gave up 3 bases and J gave up 4 bases, with 3 bases separating them. CDR1 LGHNA and CDR2 YNFKEQ come from the germline V gene. The CDR3 spans 11 residues. The chain carries TRBV4-2 and TRBJ1-2; D gene unclear. The starting material was peripheral blood, obtained in a trial of Ad26.COV2.S vaccine versus placebo. This receptor was identified in a person aged 18-60 years who received the Ad26.COV2.S COVID-19 vaccine or a placebo. The CDR3 region has the DNA TGTGCCAGCAGCCATGGCTATGGCTACACCTTC. It specifies CASSHGYGYTF.